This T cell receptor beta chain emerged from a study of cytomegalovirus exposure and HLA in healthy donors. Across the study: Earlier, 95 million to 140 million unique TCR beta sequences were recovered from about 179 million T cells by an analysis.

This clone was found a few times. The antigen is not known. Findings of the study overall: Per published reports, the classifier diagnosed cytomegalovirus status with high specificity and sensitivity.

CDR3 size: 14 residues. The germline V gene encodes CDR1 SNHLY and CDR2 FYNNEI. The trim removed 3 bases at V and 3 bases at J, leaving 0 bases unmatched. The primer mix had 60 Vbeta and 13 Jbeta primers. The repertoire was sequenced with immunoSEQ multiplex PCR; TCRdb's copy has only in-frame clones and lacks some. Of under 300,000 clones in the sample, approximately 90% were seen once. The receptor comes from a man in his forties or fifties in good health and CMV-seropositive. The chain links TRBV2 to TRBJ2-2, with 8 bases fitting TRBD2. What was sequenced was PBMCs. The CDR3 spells CASSERGDTGELFF. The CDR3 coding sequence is TGTGCCAGCAGTGAGCGGGGGGACACCGGGGAGCTGTTTTTT.